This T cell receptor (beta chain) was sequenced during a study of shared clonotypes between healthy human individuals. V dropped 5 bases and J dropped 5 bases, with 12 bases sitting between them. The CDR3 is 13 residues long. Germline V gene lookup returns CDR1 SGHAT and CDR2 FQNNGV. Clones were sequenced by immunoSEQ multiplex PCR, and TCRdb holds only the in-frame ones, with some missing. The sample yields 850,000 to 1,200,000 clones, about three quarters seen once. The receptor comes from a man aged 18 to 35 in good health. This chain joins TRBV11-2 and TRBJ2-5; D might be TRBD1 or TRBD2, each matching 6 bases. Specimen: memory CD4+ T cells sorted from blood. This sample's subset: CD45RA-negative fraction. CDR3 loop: CASSRGTMETQYF. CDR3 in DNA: TGTGCCAGCAGCCGCGGGACAATGGAGACCCAGTACTTC.